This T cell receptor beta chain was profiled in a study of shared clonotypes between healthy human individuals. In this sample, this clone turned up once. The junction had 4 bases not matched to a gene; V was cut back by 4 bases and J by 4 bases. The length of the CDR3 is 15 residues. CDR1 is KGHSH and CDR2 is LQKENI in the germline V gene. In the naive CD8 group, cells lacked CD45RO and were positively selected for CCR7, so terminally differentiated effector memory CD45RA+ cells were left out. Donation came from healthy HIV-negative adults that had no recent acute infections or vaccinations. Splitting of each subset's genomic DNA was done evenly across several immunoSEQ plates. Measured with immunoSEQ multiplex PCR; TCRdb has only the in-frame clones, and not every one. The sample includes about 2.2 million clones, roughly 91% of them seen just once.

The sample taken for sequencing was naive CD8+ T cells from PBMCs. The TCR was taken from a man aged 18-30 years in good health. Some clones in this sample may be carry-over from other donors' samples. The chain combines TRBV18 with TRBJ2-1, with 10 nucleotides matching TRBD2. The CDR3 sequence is CASSQGTSVYNEQFF. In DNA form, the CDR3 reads TGTGCCAGCTCACAGGGGACTAGCGTATACAATGAGCAGTTCTTC.